This T cell receptor beta chain was sequenced during a study of T cells after yellow fever vaccination. Study summary: The SMART-Seq v4 Ultra Low Input method served to prepare the low-cell-number fractions. Whole-study findings and limits: The booster response re-showed most primary clones: approximately 95% CD4, around 87% CD8. Researchers report a weaker secondary response that nonetheless peaked faster, day 5 versus 15.

Points on this clonotype: The antigen is unknown.

Per germline, CDR1 KGHSH and CDR2 LQKENI. Trimming removed 2 bases from V and 4 bases from J; junction bases left unmatched: 12. The CDR3 runs to 18 residues. TCRdb processed the 5' RACE reads anew with MiXCR; each CDR3 protein has one entry. The table has about 160,000 distinct CDR3 sequences, approximately 6.7% seen once. The starting material was CD4+ T cells sorted from PBMCs, obtained more than 4 days after the first yellow fever vaccination. The sequence came from a man younger than 35 who received the YFV17D yellow fever vaccine. The V and J genes are TRBV18 and TRBJ2-4; TRBD2 agrees at 9 bases. The CDR3 protein is CASSPSMILAGGKNIQYF. DNA for the CDR3: TGTGCCAGCTCACCATCGATGATACTGGCGGGGGGGAAAAACATTCAGTACTTC.